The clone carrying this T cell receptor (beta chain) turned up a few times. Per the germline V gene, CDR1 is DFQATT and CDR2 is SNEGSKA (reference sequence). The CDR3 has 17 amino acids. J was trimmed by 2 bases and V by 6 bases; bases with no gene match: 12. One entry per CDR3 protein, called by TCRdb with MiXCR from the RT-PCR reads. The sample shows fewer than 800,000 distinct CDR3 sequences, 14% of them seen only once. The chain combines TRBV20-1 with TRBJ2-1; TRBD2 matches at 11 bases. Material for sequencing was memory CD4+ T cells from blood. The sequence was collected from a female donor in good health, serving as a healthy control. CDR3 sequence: CSANGGGTSGTYNEQFF. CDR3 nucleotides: TGCAGTGCCAATGGGGGGGGGACTAGCGGAACCTACAATGAGCAGTTCTTC.